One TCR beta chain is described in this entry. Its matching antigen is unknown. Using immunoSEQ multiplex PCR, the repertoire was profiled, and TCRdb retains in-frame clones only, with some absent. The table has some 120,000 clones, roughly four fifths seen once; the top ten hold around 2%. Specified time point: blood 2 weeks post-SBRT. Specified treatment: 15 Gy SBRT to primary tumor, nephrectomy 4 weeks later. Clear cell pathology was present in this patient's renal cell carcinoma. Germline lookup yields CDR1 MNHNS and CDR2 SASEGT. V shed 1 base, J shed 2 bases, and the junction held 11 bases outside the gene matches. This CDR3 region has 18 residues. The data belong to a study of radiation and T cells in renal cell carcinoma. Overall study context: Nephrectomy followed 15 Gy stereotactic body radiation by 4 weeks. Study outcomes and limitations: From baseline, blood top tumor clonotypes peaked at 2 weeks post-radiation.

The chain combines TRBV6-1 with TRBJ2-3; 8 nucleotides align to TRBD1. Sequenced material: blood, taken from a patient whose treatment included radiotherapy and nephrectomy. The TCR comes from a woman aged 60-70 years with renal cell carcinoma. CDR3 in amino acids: CASSEEPGWDRPTDTQYF. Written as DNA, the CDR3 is TGTGCCAGCAGTGAAGAACCGGGATGGGACAGGCCCACAGATACGCAGTATTTT.